This T cell receptor beta chain was obtained from a study of blood T cell repertoires in COVID-19. Overall study context: The United States, Italy and Spain provided the acute and convalescent COVID-19 samples. Sources were T cells, B-cell-depleted T cells, or PBMCs; the material itself was cDNA or gDNA.

In the original workflow: Reference gene primer amplification in the assay estimated nucleated cell counts. The repertoire was sequenced with immunoSEQ multiplex PCR; TCRdb's copy has only in-frame clones and lacks some. V and J calls and clone size are copied from that table; D and trimming were computed from the DNA. The sample includes fewer than 250,000 clones, more than 85% of them seen just once. This CDR3 contains 16 residues. Trimming cost V 5 bases and J 1 base, with 14 bases left between them. The germline V gene has CDR1 MNHEY and CDR2 SMNVEV (reference sequence). The rearrangement links TRBV27 to TRBJ2-2; D might be TRBD2 (6 bases). The receptor was isolated from a man aged 25-45 years with acute or convalescent COVID-19. The sequencing input was peripheral blood. The CDR3 coding sequence is TGTGCCAGCAGTACATACGGGAGAGTGAACACCGGGGAGCTGTTTTTT. Its translation: CASSTYGRVNTGELFF.